This T cell receptor (beta chain) was obtained from a study of early T cells in non-severe SARS-CoV-2 infection. As for the study in general: Chains were unpaired, as sequencing was done on bulk RNA from unsorted whole blood.

This clonotype appeared many times. Its antigen is undetermined. Study-level findings and limits: Private and CD4 specificities were missed by VDJdb matching, which favored anti-spike CD8 responses.

Unique molecular identifiers (one per individual cDNA molecule) were attached. A single record per CDR3 protein comes from TCRdb applying MiXCR to the 5' RACE reads. The sample consists of more than 20,000 distinct CDR3 sequences, 3.5% to 5% of them appearing once. The TCR was taken from an adult who was a healthcare worker with PCR-confirmed SARS-CoV-2 infection or an uninfected control (not recorded which). The sample consisted of whole blood.

CDR3 nucleotide sequence: TGTGCCAGCAGACCGAGCGGGAGGGTCACCGGGGAGCTGTTTTTT. Residues: CASRPSGRVTGELFF. The chain combines TRBV6-6 with TRBJ2-2, with 10 bases aligning to TRBD2. Germline V gene sequence: CDR1 MNHNY, CDR2 SVGAGI (reference sequence). V shed 6 bases and J 4 bases; nucleotides not matched to a gene: 5. The CDR3 is made up of 15 amino acids.